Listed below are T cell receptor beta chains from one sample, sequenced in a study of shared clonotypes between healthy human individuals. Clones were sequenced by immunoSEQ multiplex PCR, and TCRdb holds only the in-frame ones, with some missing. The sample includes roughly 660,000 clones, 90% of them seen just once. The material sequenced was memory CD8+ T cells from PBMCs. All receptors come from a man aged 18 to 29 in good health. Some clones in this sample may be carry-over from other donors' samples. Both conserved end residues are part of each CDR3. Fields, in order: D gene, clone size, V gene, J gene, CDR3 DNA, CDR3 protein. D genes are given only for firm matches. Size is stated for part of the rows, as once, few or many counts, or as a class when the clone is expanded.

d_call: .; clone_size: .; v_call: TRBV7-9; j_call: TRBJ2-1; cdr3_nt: TGTGCCAGCAGCTTTGGTACGGGAGTGGATAATGAGCAGTTCTTC; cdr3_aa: CASSFGTGVDNEQFF
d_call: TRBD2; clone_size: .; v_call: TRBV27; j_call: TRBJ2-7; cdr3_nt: TGTGCCAGCAGTCTAGGGCCGGGACTAGCAGGGTACGAGCAGTACTTC; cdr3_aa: CASSLGPGLAGYEQYF
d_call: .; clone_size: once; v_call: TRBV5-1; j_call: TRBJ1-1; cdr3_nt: TGCGCCAGCAGCCCAACCGGAGTGAACACTGAAGCTTTCTTT; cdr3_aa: CASSPTGVNTEAFF
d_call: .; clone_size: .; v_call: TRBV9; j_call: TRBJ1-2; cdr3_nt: TGTGCCAGCAGCGTAGCTGCCGGGCCTGGCTACACCTTC; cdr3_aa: CASSVAAGPGYTF
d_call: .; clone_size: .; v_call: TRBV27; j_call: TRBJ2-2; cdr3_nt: TGTGCCAGCACCCTCATTGGGAGCACCGGGGAGCTGTTTTTT; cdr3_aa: CASTLIGSTGELFF
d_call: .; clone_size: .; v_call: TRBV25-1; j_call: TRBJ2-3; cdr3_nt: TGTGCCAGCAGTGAATATTGGAGTGCTAGCACAGATACGCAGTATTTT; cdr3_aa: CASSEYWSASTDTQYF
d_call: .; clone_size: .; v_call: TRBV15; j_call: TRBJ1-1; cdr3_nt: TGTGCCACCGGGACAACACCGTCCGCGACGGGGAAAGCTTTCTTT; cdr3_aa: CATGTTPSATGKAFF
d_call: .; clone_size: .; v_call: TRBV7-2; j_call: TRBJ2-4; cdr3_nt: TGTGCCAGCAGCTTAGGTACAAGGGACTTTGACATTCAGTACTTC; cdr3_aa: CASSLGTRDFDIQYF
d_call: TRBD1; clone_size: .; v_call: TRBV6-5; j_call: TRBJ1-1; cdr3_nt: TGTGCCAGCAGGTCGGGACAGCACACTGAAGCTTTCTTT; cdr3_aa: CASRSGQHTEAFF
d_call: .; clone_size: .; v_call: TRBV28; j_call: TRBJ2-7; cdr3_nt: TGTGCCAGCAGTTCCCTGGAGAGGGACGCGCAGTACTTC; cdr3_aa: CASSSLERDAQYF
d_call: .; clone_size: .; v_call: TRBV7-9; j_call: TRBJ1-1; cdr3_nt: TGTGCCAGCAGCTTAGGAGTCCTGAACACTGAAGCTTTCTTT; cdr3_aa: CASSLGVLNTEAFF
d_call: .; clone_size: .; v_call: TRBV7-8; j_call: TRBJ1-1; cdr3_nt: TGTGCCACGAAGGGGGGTCCAGGAACCCCGAACACTGAAGCTTTCTTT; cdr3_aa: CATKGGPGTPNTEAFF
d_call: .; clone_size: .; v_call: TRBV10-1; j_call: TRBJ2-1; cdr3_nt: TGCGCCAGCAGTGATAGGTACAATGAGCAGTTCTTC; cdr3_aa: CASSDRYNEQFF
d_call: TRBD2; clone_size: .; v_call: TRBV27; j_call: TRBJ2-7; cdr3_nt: TGTGCCAGCAGTGAACGGACTAGCGGCTCCTACGAGCAGTACTTC; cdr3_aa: CASSERTSGSYEQYF
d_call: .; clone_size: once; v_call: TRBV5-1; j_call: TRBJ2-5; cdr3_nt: TGCGCCAGCAGTAAGGGAGAGACCCAGTACTTC; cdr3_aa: CASSKGETQYF
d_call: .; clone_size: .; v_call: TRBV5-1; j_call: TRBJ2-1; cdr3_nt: TGCGCCAGCAGCTCGGACCCGGGGGTCAATGAGCAGTTCTTC; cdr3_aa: CASSSDPGVNEQFF
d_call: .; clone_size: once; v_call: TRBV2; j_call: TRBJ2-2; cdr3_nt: TGTGCCAGCAGTGAAGGGCCCCGGACATCCTACGCATGGAACACCGGGGAGCTGTTTTTT; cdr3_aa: CASSEGPRTSYAWNTGELFF
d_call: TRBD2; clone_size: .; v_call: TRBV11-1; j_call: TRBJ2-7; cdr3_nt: TGTGCCAGCAGCTCAAACCCTGGGACTAGCGGGACCTACGAGCAGTACTTC; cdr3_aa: CASSSNPGTSGTYEQYF
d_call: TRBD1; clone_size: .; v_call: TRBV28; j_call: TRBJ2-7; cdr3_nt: TGTGCCAGCAGTATTGGACAGGTCTACGAGCAGTACTTC; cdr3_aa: CASSIGQVYEQYF
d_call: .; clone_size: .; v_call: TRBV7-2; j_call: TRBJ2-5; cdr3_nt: TGTGCCAGCAGCTTAGGGGTGACGGGGACCTCTAAAACCCAGTACTTC; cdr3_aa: CASSLGVTGTSKTQYF